Below, 13 T cell receptor beta chains from the same sample are listed, as sequenced in a study of beta chain features in type 1 diabetes. Of the isolated RNA, all was reverse transcribed, and so the sequenced material was expressed TCRB transcripts. Only in-frame clones appear in the TCRdb table, and some are missing; sequencing was by immunoSEQ multiplex PCR. The sample records around 300,000 clones, around 7.8% being singletons. The specimen sequenced was central memory CD4+ T cells from blood. The receptors stem from a woman younger than 30 in good health.

The chain joins TRBV5-4 to TRBJ2-2, with D maybe TRBD2 (6 bases). Trimming took 5 bases from V and 6 from J, leaving 11 bases between them. This CDR3 has 13 amino acids. CDR1 and CDR2 from the germline V gene are SGHNT and YYREEE (reference sequence). The CDR3 loop reads CASRGTPAGELFF. In DNA, the CDR3 is TGTGCCAGCAGGGGGACTCCCGCCGGGGAGCTGTTTTTT.

The chain couples TRBV6-5 to TRBJ1-5; 7 bases match TRBD1. Trimming at V came to 6 bases and at J to 2 bases, leaving 4 bases not matched to a gene. The CDR3 totals 14 residues. Germline-derived CDR1 and CDR2 are MNHEY and SVGAGI. The CDR3 spells CASSLTGGNQPQHF. CDR3 DNA sequence: TGTGCCAGCAGCCTTACAGGGGGCAATCAGCCCCAGCATTTT.

Regarding this clone: Germline and junction disagree at one end, which may indicate a read error. Here the CDR3 reads CASSLGRGRSGELLF. CDR3 sequence (DNA): TGTGCCAGCAGCTTAGGGAGGGGAAGGAGCGGGGAGCTGCTTTTT. J is TRBJ2-2 and V is TRBV7-6; TRBD2 matches 7 bases. This CDR3 spans 15 amino acids. The germline V gene encodes CDR1 SGHVS and CDR2 FNYEAQ. The full variable domain, rest sourced from reference TRBV7-6 and TRBJ2-2, is GAGVSQSPRYKVTKRGQDVALRCDPISGHVSLYWYRQALGQGPEFLTYFNYEAQQDKSGLPNDRFSAERPEGSISTLTIQRTEQRDSAMYRCASSLGRGRSGELLFGEGSRLTVL.

Many counts were recorded for this clone. The rearrangement uses TRBV7-9 and TRBJ1-2; D remains unclear. The germline V gene encodes CDR1 SEHNR and CDR2 FQNEAQ (reference sequence). The CDR3 length is 15 residues. Trimming pared 3 bases from V and 0 bases from J, leaving 11 bases between. The CDR3 sequence: CASSFRAAANYGYTF. CDR3 coding DNA: TGTGCCAGCAGCTTTCGGGCAGCAGCTAACTATGGCTACACCTTC. Full variable domain (rest looked up from reference TRBV7-9 and TRBJ1-2): DTGVSQNPRHKITKRGQNVTFRCDPISEHNRLYWYRQTLGQGPEFLTYFQNEAQLEKSRLLSDRFSAERPKGSFSTLEIQRTEQGDSAMYLCASSFRAAANYGYTFGSGTRLTVV.

The CDR3 DNA sequence: TGTGCCAGCAGTATCTCCTTTAGCGGGGGGTACAATGAGCAGTTCTTC. Encoded protein: CASSISFSGGYNEQFF. The chain combines TRBV7-2 with TRBJ2-1; TRBD2 matches at 10 bases. Germline V gene sequence: CDR1 SGHTA, CDR2 FQGNSA. The CDR3 sequence is 16 residues long. J was trimmed by 4 bases and V by 6 bases; bases with no gene match: 9.

The chain carries TRBV4-1 and TRBJ1-1; 8 bases match TRBD1. The CDR3 runs to 13 residues. The J segment lost 11 bases and the V segment lost 3 bases, leaving 8 bases of the junction unmatched. The V gene's germline CDR1 is MGHRA and CDR2 YSYEKL. The CDR3 protein is CASSQDRARGAFF. As DNA, the CDR3 is TGCGCCAGCAGCCAGGACAGGGCCCGCGGGGCTTTCTTT.

This clone was picked up many times. The V and J genes are TRBV7-2 and TRBJ2-6; 7 bases agree with TRBD2. CDR1 SGHTA and CDR2 FQGNSA come from the germline V gene. V trimming: 5 bases; J trimming: 2 bases; junction bases outside the gene matches: 6. The CDR3 spans 16 residues. DNA of the CDR3: TGTGCCAGCAGCCCCCAGGGAGGGGCTGGGGCCAACGTCCTGACTTTC. The encoded protein is CASSPQGGAGANVLTF.

The chain recombines TRBV5-1 with TRBJ2-7, with D unclear. This CDR3 region has 14 residues. In germline, CDR1 is SGHRS, CDR2 YFSETQ. V was clipped by 3 bases and J by 2 bases, with 12 bases between them. The CDR3 DNA sequence: TGCGCCAGCAGCTCCGGACGGAAAACCTACGAGCAGTACTTC. Protein product: CASSSGRKTYEQYF.

This clone showed up just a few times. The rearrangement joins TRBV5-1 to TRBJ2-3; 12 bases line up with TRBD2. The CDR3 covers 16 residues. Trimming at V came to 4 bases and at J to 4 bases, leaving 7 bases not matched to a gene. The germline gives CDR1 SGHRS, CDR2 YFSETQ. The CDR3 sequence: CASSAGLAGPADTQYF. In DNA form, the CDR3 reads TGCGCCAGCAGCGCGGGACTAGCGGGTCCGGCAGATACGCAGTATTTT.

The CDR3 nucleotides read TGCGCCAGCAGCCAATCCCGCTATGGCTACACCTTC. It is translated as CASSQSRYGYTF. J is TRBJ1-2 and V is TRBV4-3, with no clear D. V lost 2 bases and J 4 bases, leaving 5 bases between the germline ends. Germline lookup yields CDR1 LGHNA and CDR2 YSLEER. This CDR3 has 12 amino acids.

In this sample, this clone turned up many times. The rearrangement uses TRBV7-9 and TRBJ1-1, with D unclear. V lost 2 bases and J lost 3, with 10 bases in between. Germline V gives CDR1 SEHNR, CDR2 FQNEAQ (reference sequence). This CDR3 is 14 amino acids long. CDR3 in DNA: TGTGCCAGCAGCTTAAGCGGCTGGGACACTGAAGCTTTCTTT. This codes for CASSLSGWDTEAFF.

The chain couples TRBV5-1 to TRBJ2-3; D gene unclear. The CDR3 consists of 14 residues. Trimming cost V 1 base and J 7 bases, with 13 bases left between them. Germline assignment: CDR1 SGHRS and CDR2 YFSETQ. The CDR3 loop is CASSLHGELNTQYF. The CDR3 nucleotides are TGCGCCAGCAGCTTGCATGGGGAATTAAATACGCAGTATTTT.

The rearrangement links TRBV11-2 to TRBJ1-2; D ambiguous. CDR1 and CDR2 from the germline V gene are SGHAT and FQNNGV. The CDR3 is 15 residues long. Trimming took off 1 base at V and 2 bases at J, with 11 bases between the two ends. DNA of the CDR3: TGTGCCAGCAGCTTAGGGTCCCTAAGGAACTATGGCTACACCTTC. It codes for CASSLGSLRNYGYTF.